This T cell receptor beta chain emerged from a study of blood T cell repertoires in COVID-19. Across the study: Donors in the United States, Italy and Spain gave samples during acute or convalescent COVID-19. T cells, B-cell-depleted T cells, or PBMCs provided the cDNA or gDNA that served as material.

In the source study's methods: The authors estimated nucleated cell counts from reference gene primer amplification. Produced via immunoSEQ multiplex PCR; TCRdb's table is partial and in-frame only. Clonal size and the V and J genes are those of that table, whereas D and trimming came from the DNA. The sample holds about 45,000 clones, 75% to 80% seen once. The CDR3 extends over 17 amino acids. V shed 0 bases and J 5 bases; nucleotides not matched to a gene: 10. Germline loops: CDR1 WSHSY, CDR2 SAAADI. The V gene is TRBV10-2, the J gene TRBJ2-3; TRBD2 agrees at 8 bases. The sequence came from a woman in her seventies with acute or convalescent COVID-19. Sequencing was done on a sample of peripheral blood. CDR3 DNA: TGCGCCAGCAGTGAGTCGATGGCGGGAGGAATTAAAGATACGCAGTATTTT. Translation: CASSESMAGGIKDTQYF.